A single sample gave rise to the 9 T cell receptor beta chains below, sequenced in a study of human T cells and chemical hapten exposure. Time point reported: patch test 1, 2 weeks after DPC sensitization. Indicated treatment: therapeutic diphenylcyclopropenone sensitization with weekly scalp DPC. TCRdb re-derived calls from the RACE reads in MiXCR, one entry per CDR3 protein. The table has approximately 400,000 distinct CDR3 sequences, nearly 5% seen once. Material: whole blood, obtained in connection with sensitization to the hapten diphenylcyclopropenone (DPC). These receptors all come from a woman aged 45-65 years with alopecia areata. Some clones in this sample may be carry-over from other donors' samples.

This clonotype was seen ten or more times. The CDR3 DNA is TGTGCCATCAGTGGTACCGGGACGGACTCCTACGAGCAGTACTTC. Its translation is CAISGTGTDSYEQYF. This rearrangement joins TRBV10-3 to TRBJ2-7; either TRBD1 or TRBD2 may fit D (5 bases each). CDR3 length: 15 amino acids. V was cut by 4 bases and J by 0 bases, with 13 bases left in between. Germline loops: CDR1 ENHRY, CDR2 SYGVKD.

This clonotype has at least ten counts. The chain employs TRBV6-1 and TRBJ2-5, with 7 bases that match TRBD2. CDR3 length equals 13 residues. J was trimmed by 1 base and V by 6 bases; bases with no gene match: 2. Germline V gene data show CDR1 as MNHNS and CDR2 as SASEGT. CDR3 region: CASRERGQETQYF. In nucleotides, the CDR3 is TGTGCCAGCAGAGAGCGGGGCCAAGAGACCCAGTACTTC.

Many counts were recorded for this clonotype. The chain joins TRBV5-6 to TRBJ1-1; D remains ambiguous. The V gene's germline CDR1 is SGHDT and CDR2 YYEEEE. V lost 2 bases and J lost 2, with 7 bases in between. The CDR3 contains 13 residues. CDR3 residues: CASSFGINTEAFF. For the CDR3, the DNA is TGTGCCAGCAGCTTCGGAATAAACACTGAAGCTTTCTTT. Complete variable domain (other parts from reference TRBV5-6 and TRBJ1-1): DAGVTQSPTHLIKTRGQQVTLRCSPKSGHDTVSWYQQALGQGPQFIFQYYEEEERQRGNFPDRFSGHQFPNYSSELNVNALLLGDSALYLCASSFGINTEAFFGQGTRLTVV.

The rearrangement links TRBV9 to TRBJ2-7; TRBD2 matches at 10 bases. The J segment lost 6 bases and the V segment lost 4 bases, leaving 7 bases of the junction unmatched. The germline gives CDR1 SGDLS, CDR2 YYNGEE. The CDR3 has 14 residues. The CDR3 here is CASSPGTSAGEQYF. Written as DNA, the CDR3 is TGTGCCAGCAGCCCAGGGACTAGCGCGGGCGAGCAGTACTTC.

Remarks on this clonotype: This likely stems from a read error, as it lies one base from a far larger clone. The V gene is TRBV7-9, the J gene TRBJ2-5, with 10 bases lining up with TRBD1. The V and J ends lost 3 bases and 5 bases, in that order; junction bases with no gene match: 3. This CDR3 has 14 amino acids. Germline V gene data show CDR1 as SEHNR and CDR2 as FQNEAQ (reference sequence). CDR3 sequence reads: CASSFDRGQETQYF. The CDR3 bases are TGTGCCAGCAGCTTTGACAGGGGGCAGGAGACCCAGTACTTC.

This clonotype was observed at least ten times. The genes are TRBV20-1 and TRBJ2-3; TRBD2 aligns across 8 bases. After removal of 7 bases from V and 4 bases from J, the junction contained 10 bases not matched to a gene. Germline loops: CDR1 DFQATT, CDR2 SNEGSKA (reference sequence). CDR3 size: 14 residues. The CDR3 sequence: CSVRPGGAADTQYF. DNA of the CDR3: TGCAGTGTAAGACCCGGGGGGGCCGCAGATACGCAGTATTTT.

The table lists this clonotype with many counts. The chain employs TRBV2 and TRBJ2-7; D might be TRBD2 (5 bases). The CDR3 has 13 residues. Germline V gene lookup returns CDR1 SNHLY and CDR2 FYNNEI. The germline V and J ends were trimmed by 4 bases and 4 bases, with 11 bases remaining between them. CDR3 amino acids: CASSVLRDYEQYF. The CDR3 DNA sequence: TGTGCCAGCAGTGTTCTGAGGGATTACGAGCAGTACTTC.

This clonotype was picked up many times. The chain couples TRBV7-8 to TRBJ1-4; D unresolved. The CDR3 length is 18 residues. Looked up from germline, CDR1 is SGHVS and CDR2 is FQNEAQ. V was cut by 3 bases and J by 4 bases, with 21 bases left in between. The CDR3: CASSFTRSFGKINEKLFF. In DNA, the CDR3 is TGTGCCAGCAGCTTCACTCGCTCTTTCGGGAAAATTAATGAAAAACTGTTTTTT.

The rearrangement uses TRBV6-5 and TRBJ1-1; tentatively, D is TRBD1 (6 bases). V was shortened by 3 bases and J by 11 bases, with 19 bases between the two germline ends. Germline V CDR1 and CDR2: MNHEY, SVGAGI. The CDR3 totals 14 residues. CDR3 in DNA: TGTGCCAGCAGTTATGGGTGGGGGGCTGGCGAGGCTTTCTTT. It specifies CASSYGWGAGEAFF.